The entry that follows covers one T cell receptor beta chain sequence. Its antigen remains unidentified. One base away there is no much larger clone; base qualities are not given. Taken from the germline V gene, the CDR1 and CDR2 loops are SGHRS and YFSETQ. Measured from the cysteine to the phenylalanine, the CDR3 is 15 residues long. Just the 45-base CDR3 DNA is kept, in frame starting at base 1. Germline trimming: 6 bases from V, 5 bases from J; junction bases outside gene matches: 11. The CDR3 regions of human TCRbeta chains were subjected to immunosequencing. The authors' pipeline ran thus. Repertoire TCRs were checked for matches against a reference library of SARS-CoV-2-specific TCRs that had been generated using the MIRA antigen-specificity platform. Breadth meant the fraction of unique TCRs that were SARS-CoV-2-associated, whereas depth meant the fraction of total T cells that were SARS-CoV-2-associated. Each spike-specific TCR was assigned to its reactive spike region and to a CD4 or CD8 class using the MIRA data. Log10-transformed breadth and depth values were compared by one-way ANOVA with Sidak's multiple comparisons tests. TCRdb carries this immuneACCESS record with in-frame sequences only. Its versions omit some clonotypes, under half of them owing to an unresolved V gene in the studies checked, with the rest unexplained. For V, J and clone size, that table is used; D and trimming come from the DNA. The sample contains roughly 130,000 clones, about nine tenths of them found a single time. The top ten hold 7.5% to 8% of the sample.

This sample stems from a study of T cell responses to AZD1222 COVID-19 vaccine (dated by TCRdb to the early 2020s). In the study overall: Because spike-specific TCR depth and breadth did not differ between the two schedules, AZD1222 recipients who got a second dose at roughly 4 weeks were pooled with those who got a second dose at roughly 12 weeks. A total of approximately 240 trial participants underwent TCR sequencing, of whom nearly 210 had received two doses of AZD1222 and about 26 had received two doses of the MenACWY control vaccine. Trial participants were enrolled by age into 18-55, 56-69 and 70-plus year subgroups, with about 150, 28 and 57 TCR-sequenced participants respectively.

The study at large found these results: Reportedly, almost half of the unique spike-specific TCRs recognized epitopes lying outside the regions that are mutated in the B.1.351 and B.1.1.7 variants. After two AZD1222 doses, spike-specific TCR breadth and depth were significantly higher than at day 0 and than in MenACWY recipients. Participants were mostly white British, with more females than males. The authors suggested clonal diversity may have been underestimated. CD4 TCRs associated with the vaccine covered the entire spike protein, and the dominant responses were in regions 160-218 and 743-854. No day 14 peak-response samples were available, so repertoires were characterized only after the peak T cell response. In the small 56-69-year group, the increase in depth fell short of significance, most likely because of low power. Conclusions about previously exposed vaccinees were limited because only six AZD1222 recipients were SARS-CoV-2 seropositive at baseline.

The time point tag for this specimen amounts to: baseline before first vaccination. Vaccinee samples came from UK trials COV001 and COV002, including a single-blind randomized controlled phase 2/3 trial of AZD1222 (ChAdOx1 nCoV-19) in healthy adults. Trial participant PBMC samples were collected at day 0 and day 28 after the second dose for TCRbeta chain sequencing. The receptor chain draws on TRBV5-1 and TRBJ2-4; TRBD1 fits 7 bases in the junction. The sequenced sample was peripheral blood, obtained on day 0 of AZD1222 vaccination. The origin of this receptor is an adult in good health. Here the CDR3 is given as CASTQGGQPENIQYF. In nucleotides, the sequence is TGCGCCAGCACCCAAGGGGGACAGCCCGAAAACATTCAGTACTTC.